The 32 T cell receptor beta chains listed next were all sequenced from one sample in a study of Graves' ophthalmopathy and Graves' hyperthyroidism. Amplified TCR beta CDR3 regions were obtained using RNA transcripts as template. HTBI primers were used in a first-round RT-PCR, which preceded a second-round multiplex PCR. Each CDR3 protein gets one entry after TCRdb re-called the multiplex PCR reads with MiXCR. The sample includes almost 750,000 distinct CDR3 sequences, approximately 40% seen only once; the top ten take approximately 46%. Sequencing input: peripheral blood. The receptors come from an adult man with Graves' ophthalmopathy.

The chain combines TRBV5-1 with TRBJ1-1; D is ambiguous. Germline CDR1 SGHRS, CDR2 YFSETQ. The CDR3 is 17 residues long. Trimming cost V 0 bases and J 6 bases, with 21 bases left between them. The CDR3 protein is CASSLAFGLQPGSEAFF. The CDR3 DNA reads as TGCGCCAGCAGCTTGGCCTTCGGCCTGCAGCCCGGGTCTGAAGCTTTCTTT.

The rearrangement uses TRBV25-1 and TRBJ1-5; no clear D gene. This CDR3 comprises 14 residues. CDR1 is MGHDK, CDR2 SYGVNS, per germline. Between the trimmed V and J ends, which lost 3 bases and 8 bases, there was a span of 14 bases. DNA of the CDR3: TGTGCCAGCAGTGATAGTGCCGGGGTTAAGCCCCAGCATTTT. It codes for CASSDSAGVKPQHF.

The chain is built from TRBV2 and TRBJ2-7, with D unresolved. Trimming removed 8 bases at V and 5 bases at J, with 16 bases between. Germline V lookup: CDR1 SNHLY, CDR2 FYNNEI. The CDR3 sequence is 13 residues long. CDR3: CASSPEPRDEQYF. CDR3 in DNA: TGTGCCAGCTCACCTGAACCACGGGACGAGCAGTACTTC.

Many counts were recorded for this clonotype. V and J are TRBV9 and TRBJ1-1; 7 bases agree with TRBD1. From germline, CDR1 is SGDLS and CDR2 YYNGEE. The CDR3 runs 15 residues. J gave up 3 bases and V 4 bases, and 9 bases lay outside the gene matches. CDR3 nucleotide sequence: TGTGCCAGCAGCCCCAGGGGGGGGATGGACACTGAAGCTTTCTTT. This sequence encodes CASSPRGGMDTEAFF.

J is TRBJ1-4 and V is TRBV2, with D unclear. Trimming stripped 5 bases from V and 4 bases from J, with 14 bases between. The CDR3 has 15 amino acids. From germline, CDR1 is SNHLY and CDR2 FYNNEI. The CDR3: CASSLRPTVNEKLFF. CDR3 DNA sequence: TGTGCCAGCAGTTTACGACCGACGGTTAATGAAAAACTGTTTTTT.

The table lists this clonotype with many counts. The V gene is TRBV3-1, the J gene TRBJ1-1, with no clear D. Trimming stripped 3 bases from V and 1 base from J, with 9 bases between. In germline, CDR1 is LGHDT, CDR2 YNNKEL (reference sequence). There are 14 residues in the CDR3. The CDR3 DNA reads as TGTGCCAGCAGCCAGGGATGGAGGAACACTGAAGCTTTCTTT. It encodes CASSQGWRNTEAFF.

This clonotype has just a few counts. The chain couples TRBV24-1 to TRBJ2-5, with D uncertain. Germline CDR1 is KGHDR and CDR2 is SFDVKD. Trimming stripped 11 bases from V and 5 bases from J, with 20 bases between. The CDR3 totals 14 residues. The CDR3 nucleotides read TGTGCCAGCAGCCGCGACGGGTACCGGGAGACCCAGTACTTC. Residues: CASSRDGYRETQYF.

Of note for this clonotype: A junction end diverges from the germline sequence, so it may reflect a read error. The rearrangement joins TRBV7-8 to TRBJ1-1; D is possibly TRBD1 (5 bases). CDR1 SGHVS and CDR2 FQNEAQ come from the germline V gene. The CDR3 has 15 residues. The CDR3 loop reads CASSSSGGVGTEAFF. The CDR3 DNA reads TGCGCCAGCAGCTCGTCCGGAGGGGTGGGAACTGAAGCTTTCTTT.

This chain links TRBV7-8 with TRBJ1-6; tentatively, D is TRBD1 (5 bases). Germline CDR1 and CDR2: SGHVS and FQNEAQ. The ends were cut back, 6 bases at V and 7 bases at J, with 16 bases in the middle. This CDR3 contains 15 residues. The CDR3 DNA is TGTGCCAGCAGTCGTTCCGGGACCGAGAATTCACCCCTCCACTTT. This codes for CASSRSGTENSPLHF.

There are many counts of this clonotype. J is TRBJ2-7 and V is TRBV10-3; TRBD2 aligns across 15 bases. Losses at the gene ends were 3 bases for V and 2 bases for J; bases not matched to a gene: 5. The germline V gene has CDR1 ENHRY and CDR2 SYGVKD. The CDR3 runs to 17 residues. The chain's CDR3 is CAISDPGLAGGTYEQYF. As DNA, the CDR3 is TGTGCCATCAGTGACCCGGGACTAGCGGGAGGCACCTACGAGCAGTACTTC.

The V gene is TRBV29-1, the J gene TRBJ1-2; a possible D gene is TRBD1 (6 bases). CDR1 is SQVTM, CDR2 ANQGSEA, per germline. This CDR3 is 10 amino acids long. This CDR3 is CSSTGYGYTF. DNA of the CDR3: TGCAGTTCGACAGGTTACGGCTACACCTTC.

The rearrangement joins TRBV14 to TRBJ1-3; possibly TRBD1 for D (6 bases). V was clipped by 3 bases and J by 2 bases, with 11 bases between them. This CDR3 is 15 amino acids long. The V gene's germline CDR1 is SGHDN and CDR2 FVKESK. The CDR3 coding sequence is TGTGCCAGCAGCCATCTCCGGACAGCTGGAAACACCATATATTTT. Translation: CASSHLRTAGNTIYF.

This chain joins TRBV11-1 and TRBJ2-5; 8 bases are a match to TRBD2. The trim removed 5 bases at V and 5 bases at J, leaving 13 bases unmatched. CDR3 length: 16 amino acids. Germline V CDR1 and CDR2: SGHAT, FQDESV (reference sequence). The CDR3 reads CASSHSRGGSWETQYF. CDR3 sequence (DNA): TGTGCCAGCAGCCATTCCCGGGGGGGATCATGGGAGACCCAGTACTTC.

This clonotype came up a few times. The CDR3, as DNA: TGTGCCAGCAGCTTAAAGGCCACAACCTACGAGCAGTACTTC. Translating it yields CASSLKATTYEQYF. The chain joins TRBV7-9 to TRBJ2-7, with D unresolved. V was cut by 2 bases and J by 2 bases, with 10 bases left in between. From germline, CDR1 is SEHNR and CDR2 FQNEAQ (reference sequence). CDR3 size: 14 residues.

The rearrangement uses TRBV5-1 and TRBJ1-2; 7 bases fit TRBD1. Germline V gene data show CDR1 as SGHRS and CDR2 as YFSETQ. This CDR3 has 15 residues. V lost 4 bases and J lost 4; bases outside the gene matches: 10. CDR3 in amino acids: CASSLAGTESYGYTF. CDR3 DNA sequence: TGCGCCAGCAGCCTCGCCGGGACAGAGAGCTATGGCTACACCTTC.

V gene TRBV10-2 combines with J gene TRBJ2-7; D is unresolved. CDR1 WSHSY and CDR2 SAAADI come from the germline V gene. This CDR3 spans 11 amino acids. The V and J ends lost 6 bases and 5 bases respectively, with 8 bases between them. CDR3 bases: TGCGCCAGCAGGGGTGCTGACGAGCAGTACTTC. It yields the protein CASRGADEQYF.

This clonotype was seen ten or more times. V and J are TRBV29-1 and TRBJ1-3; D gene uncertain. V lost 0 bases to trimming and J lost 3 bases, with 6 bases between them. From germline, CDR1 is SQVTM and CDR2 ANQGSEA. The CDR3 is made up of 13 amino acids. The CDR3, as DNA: TGCAGCGTTGAAGAGGGCAGTGGAAACACCATATATTTT. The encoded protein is CSVEEGSGNTIYF.

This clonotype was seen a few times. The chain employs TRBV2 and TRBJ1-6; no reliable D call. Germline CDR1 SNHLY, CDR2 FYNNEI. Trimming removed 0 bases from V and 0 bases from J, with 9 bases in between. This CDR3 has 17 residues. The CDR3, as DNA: TGTGCCAGCAGTGAAGCTGGTGGGAGCTCCTATAATTCACCCCTCCACTTT. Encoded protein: CASSEAGGSSYNSPLHF.

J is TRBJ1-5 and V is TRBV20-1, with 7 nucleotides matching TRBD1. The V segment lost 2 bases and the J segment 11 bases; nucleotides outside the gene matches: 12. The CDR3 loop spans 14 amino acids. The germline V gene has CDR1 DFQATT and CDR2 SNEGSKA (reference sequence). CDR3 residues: CSARIGTAIGTQHF. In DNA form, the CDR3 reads TGCAGTGCTAGAATCGGGACAGCGATCGGGACCCAGCATTTT.

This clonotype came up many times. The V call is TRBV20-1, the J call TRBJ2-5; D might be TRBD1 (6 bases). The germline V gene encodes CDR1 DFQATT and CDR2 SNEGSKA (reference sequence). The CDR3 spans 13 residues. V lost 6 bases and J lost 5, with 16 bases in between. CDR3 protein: CSAPGTSAETQYF. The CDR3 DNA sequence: TGCAGTGCGCCCGGGACAAGTGCGGAGACCCAGTACTTC.

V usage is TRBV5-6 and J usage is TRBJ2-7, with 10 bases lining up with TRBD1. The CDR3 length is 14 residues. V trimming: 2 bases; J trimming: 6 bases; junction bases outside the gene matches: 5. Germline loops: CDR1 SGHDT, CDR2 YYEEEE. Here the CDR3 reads CASSFPGQGTEQYF. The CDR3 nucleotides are TGTGCCAGCAGCTTTCCGGGACAGGGGACCGAGCAGTACTTC.

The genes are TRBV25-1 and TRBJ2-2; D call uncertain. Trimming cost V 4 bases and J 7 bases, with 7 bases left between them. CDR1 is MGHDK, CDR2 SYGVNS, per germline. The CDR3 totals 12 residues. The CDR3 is CASSAPRGELFF. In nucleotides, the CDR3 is TGTGCCAGCAGTGCCCCGCGCGGGGAGCTGTTTTTT.

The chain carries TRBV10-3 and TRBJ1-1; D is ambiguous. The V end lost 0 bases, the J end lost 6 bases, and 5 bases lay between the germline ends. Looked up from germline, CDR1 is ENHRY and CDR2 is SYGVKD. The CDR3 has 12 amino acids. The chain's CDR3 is CAISESEAEAFF. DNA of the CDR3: TGTGCCATCAGTGAGTCGGAGGCTGAAGCTTTCTTT.

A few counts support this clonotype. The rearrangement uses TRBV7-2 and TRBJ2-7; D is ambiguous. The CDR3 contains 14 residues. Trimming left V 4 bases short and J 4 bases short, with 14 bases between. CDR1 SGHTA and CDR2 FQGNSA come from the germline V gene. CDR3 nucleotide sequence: TGTGCCAGCAGCTCCTACGGCAGCGTATACGAGCAGTACTTC. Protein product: CASSSYGSVYEQYF.

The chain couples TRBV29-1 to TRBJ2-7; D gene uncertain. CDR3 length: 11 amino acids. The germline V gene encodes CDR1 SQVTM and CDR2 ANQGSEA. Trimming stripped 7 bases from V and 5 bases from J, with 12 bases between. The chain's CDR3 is CSDRVGHEQYF. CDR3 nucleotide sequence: TGCAGCGACCGAGTGGGCCACGAGCAGTACTTC.

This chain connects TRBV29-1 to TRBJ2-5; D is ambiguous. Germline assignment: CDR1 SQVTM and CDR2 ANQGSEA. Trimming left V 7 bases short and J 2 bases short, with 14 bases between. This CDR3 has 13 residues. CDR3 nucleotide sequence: TGCAGCGGAGTGGTTAGGGCGCAAGAGACCCAGTACTTC. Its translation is CSGVVRAQETQYF.

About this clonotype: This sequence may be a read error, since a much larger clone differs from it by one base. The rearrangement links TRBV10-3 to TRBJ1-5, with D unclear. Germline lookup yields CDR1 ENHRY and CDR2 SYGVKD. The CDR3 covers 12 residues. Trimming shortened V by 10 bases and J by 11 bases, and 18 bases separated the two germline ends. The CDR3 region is CASTERGQSQHF. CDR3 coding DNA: TGTGCCAGCACCGAGAGAGGCCAGTCCCAGCATTTT.

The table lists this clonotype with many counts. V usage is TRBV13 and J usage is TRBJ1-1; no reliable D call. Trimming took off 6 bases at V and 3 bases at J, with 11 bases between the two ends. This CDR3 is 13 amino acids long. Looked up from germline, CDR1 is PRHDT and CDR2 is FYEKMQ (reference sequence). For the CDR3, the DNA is TGTGCCAGCAGTGAGGGAGCGGACACTGAAGCTTTCTTT. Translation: CASSEGADTEAFF.

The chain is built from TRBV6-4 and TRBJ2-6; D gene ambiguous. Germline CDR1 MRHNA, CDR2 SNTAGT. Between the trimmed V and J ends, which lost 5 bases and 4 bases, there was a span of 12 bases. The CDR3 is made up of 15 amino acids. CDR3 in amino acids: CASSSEKTGANVLTF. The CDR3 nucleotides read TGTGCCAGCAGTTCGGAGAAGACAGGGGCCAACGTCCTGACTTTC.

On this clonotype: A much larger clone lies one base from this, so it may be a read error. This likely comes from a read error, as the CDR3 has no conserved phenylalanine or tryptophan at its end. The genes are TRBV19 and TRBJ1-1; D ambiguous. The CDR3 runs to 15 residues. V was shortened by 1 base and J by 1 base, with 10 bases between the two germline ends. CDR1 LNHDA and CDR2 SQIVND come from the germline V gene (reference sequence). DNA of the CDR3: TGTGCCAGTAGTATAGCGGTGGGAACGAACACTGAAGCTTTCCTT. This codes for CASSIAVGTNTEAFL.

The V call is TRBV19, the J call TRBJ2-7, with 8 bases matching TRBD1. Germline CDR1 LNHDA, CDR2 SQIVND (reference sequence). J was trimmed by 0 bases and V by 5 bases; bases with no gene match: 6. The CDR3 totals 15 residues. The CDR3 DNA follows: TGTGCCAGTAGTCCCCAGGGGGCTAGCTCCTACGAGCAGTACTTC. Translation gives CASSPQGASSYEQYF.

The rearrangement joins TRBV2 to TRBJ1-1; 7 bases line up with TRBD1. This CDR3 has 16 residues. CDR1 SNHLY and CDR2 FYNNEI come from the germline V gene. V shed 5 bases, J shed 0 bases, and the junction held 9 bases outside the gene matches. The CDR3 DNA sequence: TGTGCCAGCAGTTTTGGGGCAGGGGGGATGAACACTGAAGCTTTCTTT. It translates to CASSFGAGGMNTEAFF. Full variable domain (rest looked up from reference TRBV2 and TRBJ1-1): EPEVTQTPSHQVTQMGQEVILRCVPISNHLYFYWYRQILGQKVEFLVSFYNNEISEKSEIFDDQFSVERPDGSNFTLKIRSTKLEDSAMYFCASSFGAGGMNTEAFFGQGTRLTVV.